This T cell receptor beta chain was recorded in a study of T cells in Graves' hyperthyroidism and ophthalmopathy. This clonotype showed up many times. The CDR3 regions of TCR beta were amplified from RNA transcripts. Carried out on the TCR CDR3, a first-round RT-PCR used the HTBI primer set. TCRdb reprocessed the multiplex PCR reads with MiXCR, giving one entry per CDR3 protein. The top ten hold 16% of the sample, which has under 750,000 distinct CDR3 sequences, roughly a sixth seen once. V dropped 3 bases and J dropped 4 bases, with 9 bases sitting between them. The CDR3 is made up of 13 amino acids.

Sequenced sample: blood. This TCR derives from a woman aged 45-65 years with Graves' hyperthyroidism that later progressed to Graves' ophthalmopathy. The chain links TRBV12-3 or TRBV12-4 to TRBJ1-1, with a possible D match to TRBD1 (5 bases). CDR3 region: CASSFVGGTEAFF. CDR3 in DNA: TGTGCCAGCAGTTTCGTGGGGGGCACTGAAGCTTTCTTT.